This T cell receptor beta chain stems from a study of blood T cell repertoires in COVID-19. Across the whole study: Material from acute and convalescent COVID-19 was sourced from the United States, Italy and Spain.

Profiling relied on immunoSEQ multiplex PCR, and the TCRdb table lists in-frame clones only, not all of them. This table has about 250,000 clones, roughly 90% appearing once. V was cut by 4 bases and J by 3 bases, with 23 bases left in between. From germline, CDR1 is SGHTS and CDR2 YDEGEE. The CDR3 covers 17 residues. Input material: peripheral blood. The rearrangement links TRBV5-8 to TRBJ2-7, with D perhaps matching TRBD2 (6 bases). The TCR comes from a woman in her forties who had recovered from COVID-19. Here the CDR3 DNA reads TGTGCCAGCAGCCCAATCTGGAGGGATTCGGGACTCTACGAGCAGTACTTC. As protein: CASSPIWRDSGLYEQYF.